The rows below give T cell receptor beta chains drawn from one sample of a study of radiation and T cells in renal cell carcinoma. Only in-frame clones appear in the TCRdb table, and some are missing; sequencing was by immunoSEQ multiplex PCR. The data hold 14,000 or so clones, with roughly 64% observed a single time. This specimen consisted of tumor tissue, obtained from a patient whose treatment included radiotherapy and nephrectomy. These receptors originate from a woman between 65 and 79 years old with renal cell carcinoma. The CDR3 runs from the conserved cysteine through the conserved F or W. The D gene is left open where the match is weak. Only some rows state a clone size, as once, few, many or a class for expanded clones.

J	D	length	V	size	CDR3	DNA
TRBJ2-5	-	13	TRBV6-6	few	CASSYGSQETQYF	TGTGCCAGCAGTTACGGCTCCCAAGAGACCCAGTACTTC
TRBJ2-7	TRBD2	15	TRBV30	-	CAWSLLAGGTNEQYF	TGTGCCTGGAGTCTCCTCGCGGGAGGGACTAACGAGCAGTACTTC
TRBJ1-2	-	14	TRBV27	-	CASSLFQGGYGYTF	TGTGCCAGCAGTTTATTCCAGGGAGGCTATGGCTACACCTTC
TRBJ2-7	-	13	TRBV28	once	CASSPPRLGEQYF	TGTGCCAGCAGTCCCCCCCGGTTGGGCGAGCAGTACTTC
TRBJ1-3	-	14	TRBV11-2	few	CASSLKGFRNTIYF	TGTGCCAGCAGCCTAAAAGGTTTCCGAAACACCATATATTTT
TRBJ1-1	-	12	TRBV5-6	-	CASSRGGTEAFF	TGTGCCAGCAGCAGGGGGGGAACTGAAGCTTTCTTT
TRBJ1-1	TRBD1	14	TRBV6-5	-	CASSYLRGDTEAFF	TGTGCCAGCAGTTACCTCAGGGGGGACACTGAAGCTTTCTTT
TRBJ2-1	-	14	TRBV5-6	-	CASSPGTFRGEQFF	TGTGCCAGCAGCCCTGGGACTTTCCGGGGAGAGCAGTTCTTC
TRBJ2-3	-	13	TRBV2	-	CASIGAPRDTQYF	TGTGCCAGCATCGGGGCCCCTCGGGATACGCAGTATTTT
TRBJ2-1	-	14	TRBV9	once	CASRGPESGNEQFF	TGTGCCAGCAGGGGACCCGAGAGCGGCAATGAGCAGTTCTTC
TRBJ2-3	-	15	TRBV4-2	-	CASSPIAATSDTQYF	TGTGCCAGCAGCCCGATAGCGGCAACCTCAGATACGCAGTATTTT
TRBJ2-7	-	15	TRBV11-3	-	CASSLWPVISYEQYF	TGTGCCAGCAGCTTATGGCCAGTAATCTCCTACGAGCAGTACTTC
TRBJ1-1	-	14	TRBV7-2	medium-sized	CASSLGWQHTEAFF	TGTGCCAGCAGCTTAGGCTGGCAGCACACTGAAGCTTTCTTT
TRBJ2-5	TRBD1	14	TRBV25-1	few	CASSERGHQETQYF	TGTGCCAGCAGTGAAAGGGGGCACCAGGAGACCCAGTACTTC
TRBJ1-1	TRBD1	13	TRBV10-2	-	CASREQGDTEAFF	TGCGCCAGCAGAGAACAGGGGGACACTGAAGCTTTCTTT
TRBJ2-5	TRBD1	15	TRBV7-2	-	CASSLPGTGVETQYF	TGTGCCAGCAGCCTGCCCGGCACAGGGGTAGAGACCCAGTACTTC
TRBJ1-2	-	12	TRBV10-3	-	CAISERDHGYTF	TGTGCCATCAGTGAGAGGGACCATGGCTACACCTTC
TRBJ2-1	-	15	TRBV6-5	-	CASIKGRGSYNEQFF	TGTGCCAGCATCAAAGGACGGGGGTCCTACAATGAGCAGTTCTTC
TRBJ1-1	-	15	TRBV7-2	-	CASSLVGHENTEAFF	TGTGCCAGCAGCTTAGTGGGACACGAGAACACTGAAGCTTTCTTT
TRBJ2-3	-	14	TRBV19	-	CASSPGHGTDTQYF	TGTGCCAGTAGCCCGGGACACGGCACAGATACGCAGTATTTT
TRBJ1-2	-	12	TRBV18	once	CASSPGDYGYTF	TGTGCCAGCTCACCAGGGGACTATGGCTACACCTTC
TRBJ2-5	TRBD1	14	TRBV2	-	CASSEGQAGKTQYF	TGTGCCAGCAGCGAGGGACAGGCCGGAAAGACCCAGTACTTC
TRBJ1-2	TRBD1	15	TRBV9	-	CASRLRDRGNYGYTF	TGTGCCAGCAGGTTAAGGGACAGGGGGAACTATGGCTACACCTTC
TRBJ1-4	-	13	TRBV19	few	CATQGTLNEKLFF	TGTGCCACCCAGGGTACCCTTAATGAAAAACTGTTTTTT
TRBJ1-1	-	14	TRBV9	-	CASSVEFWNTEAFF	TGTGCCAGCAGCGTAGAGTTTTGGAACACTGAAGCTTTCTTT
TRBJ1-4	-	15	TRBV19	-	CASSIRRENYEKLFF	TGTGCCAGTAGTATTCGGCGGGAGAACTATGAAAAACTGTTTTTT
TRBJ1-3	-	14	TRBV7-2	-	CASSLEIAGNTIYF	TGTGCCAGCAGCTTAGAAATCGCAGGAAACACCATATATTTT
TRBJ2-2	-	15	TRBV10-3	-	CAISAVGGGTGELFF	TGTGCCATCAGTGCCGTCGGAGGGGGAACCGGGGAGCTGTTTTTT
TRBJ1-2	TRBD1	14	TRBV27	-	CASSPAGGFHGYTF	TGTGCCAGCAGTCCCGCAGGGGGATTTCATGGCTACACCTTC
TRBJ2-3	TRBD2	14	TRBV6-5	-	CASSSTSGRGTQYF	TGTGCCAGCAGTTCTACTAGCGGCCGAGGTACGCAGTATTTT
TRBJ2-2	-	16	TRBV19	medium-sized	CASRTDVRGITGELFF	TGTGCCAGTAGGACCGACGTCAGGGGTATCACCGGGGAGCTGTTTTTT
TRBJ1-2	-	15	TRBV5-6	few	CASTVAGWVNYGYTF	TGTGCCAGCACGGTGGCAGGTTGGGTTAACTATGGCTACACCTTC
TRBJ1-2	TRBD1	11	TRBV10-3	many	CATGTGNSYTF	TGTGCCACGGGGACAGGGAACAGCTACACCTTC
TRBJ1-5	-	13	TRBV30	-	CAWSRGNNQPQHF	TGTGCCTGGAGTCGAGGGAATAATCAGCCCCAGCATTTT
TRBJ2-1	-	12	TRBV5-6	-	CASSSPSGEQFF	TGTGCCAGCAGCTCTCCTTCTGGGGAGCAGTTCTTC
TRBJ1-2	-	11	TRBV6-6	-	CASRGGHGYTF	TGTGCCAGCAGGGGGGGACATGGCTACACCTTC
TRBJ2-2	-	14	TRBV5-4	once	CASSIIFNPGELFF	TGTGCCAGCAGCATTATATTTAACCCCGGGGAGCTGTTTTTT
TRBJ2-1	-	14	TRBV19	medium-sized	CASSGTEYYNEQFF	TGTGCCAGTAGCGGGACTGAATACTACAATGAGCAGTTCTTC
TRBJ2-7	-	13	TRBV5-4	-	CASSSPPSYEQYF	TGTGCCAGCAGCTCTCCCCCTTCCTACGAGCAGTACTTC
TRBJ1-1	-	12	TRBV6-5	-	CASSYLGTEAFF	TGTGCCAGCAGTTACTTGGGCACTGAAGCTTTCTTT